Listed below are T cell receptor beta chains from one sample, sequenced in a study of cytomegalovirus exposure and HLA in healthy donors. Generated by immunoSEQ multiplex PCR, the TCRdb table keeps only in-frame clones and is missing some. Among some 160,000 clones listed, around 85% were seen once. The sequenced sample was PBMCs. The receptors were gathered from a middle-aged man in good health and CMV-seropositive. The CDR3 runs from the conserved cysteine through the conserved F or W. The D gene is left open where the match is weak. Expanded clones get a size class; other rows say once, few or many, or leave the size out.

size	D	V	J	DNA	CDR3
-	-	TRBV18	TRBJ2-5	TGTGCCAGCTCACCGTCCAGGGCCCAAGAGACCCAGTACTTC	CASSPSRAQETQYF
-	TRBD1	TRBV6-1	TRBJ2-3	TGTGCCAGCAGTGAAGGGACAGGTGAGGATACGCAGTATTTT	CASSEGTGEDTQYF
-	-	TRBV19	TRBJ1-5	TGTGCCAGTAGTATGGTGGGGGCCGACAGGCGGCAGCCCCAGCATTTT	CASSMVGADRRQPQHF
-	TRBD2	TRBV2	TRBJ2-1	TGTGCCAGTGGGGGCCGGGGGGGGCCCTACAATGAGCAGTTCTTC	CASGGRGGPYNEQFF
-	TRBD1	TRBV7-6	TRBJ2-2	TGTGCCAGCAGTAGAGGACAGGGGCCTAACACCGGGGAGCTGTTTTTT	CASSRGQGPNTGELFF
-	-	TRBV7-7	TRBJ2-5	TGTGCTAGCAGCCAGGGGGGGACAGGCGAGACCCAGTACTTC	CASSQGGTGETQYF
-	-	TRBV18	TRBJ2-5	TGTGCCAGCTCACCACCAAACGGCCAAGAGACCCAGTACTTC	CASSPPNGQETQYF
few	TRBD1	TRBV7-2	TRBJ2-7	TGTGCCAGCAGCTTAGTGCAGGGGGTCTTCGACGAGCAGTACTTC	CASSLVQGVFDEQYF
-	-	TRBV25-1	TRBJ1-1	TGTGCCAGCAAACTCCCCGGCGGCACTGAAGCTTTCTTT	CASKLPGGTEAFF
-	TRBD2	TRBV10-1	TRBJ2-3	TGCGCCAGCAGTGTAGGCGGGGGGGCGTATACGCAGTATTTT	CASSVGGGAYTQYF
once	TRBD2	TRBV29-1	TRBJ2-7	TGCAGCGTCAGCGGGATTGCCAGCTCCTACGAGCAGTACTTC	CSVSGIASSYEQYF
-	TRBD1	TRBV6-6	TRBJ1-5	TGTGCCAGCAGTTACCGAGGACAGGGGGCTGACCAGCCCCAGCATTTT	CASSYRGQGADQPQHF
-	-	TRBV28	TRBJ1-2	TGTGCCAGCCTGGAGGGCGGATCGTATGGCTACACCTTC	CASLEGGSYGYTF
-	-	TRBV27	TRBJ2-7	TGTGCCAGCAGCCCAATTGGGGGGTTTCAGTACTACGAGCAGTACTTC	CASSPIGGFQYYEQYF
-	-	TRBV28	TRBJ2-7	TGTGCCAGCAGTCTCGCGGGGGCGAACTACGAGCAGTACTTC	CASSLAGANYEQYF
-	TRBD2	TRBV19	TRBJ2-1	TGTGCCAGTAGTATAGTAGAGGGAGGGACTTACAATGAGCAGTTCTTC	CASSIVEGGTYNEQFF
-	-	TRBV9	TRBJ2-7	TGTGCCAGCAGCGCAACCCCTGGGGCAGCCTACGAGCAGTACTTC	CASSATPGAAYEQYF
-	-	TRBV6-1	TRBJ2-1	TGTGCCAGCAGTGCCGGGAGCTCCTACAATGAGCAGTTCTTC	CASSAGSSYNEQFF
-	-	TRBV7-3	TRBJ2-3	TGTGCCAGCAGCTTATGGGGGCGGACAGATACGCAGTATTTT	CASSLWGRTDTQYF
-	-	TRBV6-6	TRBJ1-1	TGTGCCAGCAGCCTCGGGACAACTGAAGCTTTCTTT	CASSLGTTEAFF
-	-	TRBV5-1	TRBJ1-1	TGCGCCAGCAGCTTGGCAGGGAGGGTGAACACTGAAGCTTTCTTT	CASSLAGRVNTEAFF
-	-	TRBV6-1	TRBJ1-2	TGTGCCAGCATCCGGACAGCTCTTAACTATGGCTACACCTTC	CASIRTALNYGYTF
-	TRBD1	TRBV15	TRBJ2-5	TGTGCCACCAGCAGAAATCAGGGGGCGGTTATAGAGACCCAGTACTTC	CATSRNQGAVIETQYF
once	-	TRBV6-5	TRBJ2-7	TGTGCCAGCACCTCCGGTCCTCTAACTGGCTACGAGCAGTACTTC	CASTSGPLTGYEQYF
-	TRBD1	TRBV30	TRBJ1-6	TGTGCCTGGAGAGCCGGACAGGGGGTGGGTAATTCACCCCTCCACTTT	CAWRAGQGVGNSPLHF
-	TRBD1	TRBV6-1	TRBJ1-2	TGTGCCAGCAGTGGGACAGGGTATGGCTACACCTTC	CASSGTGYGYTF
-	TRBD2	TRBV15	TRBJ2-7	TGTGCCACCAGCGCCGGACTAGCTTACGAGCAGTACTTC	CATSAGLAYEQYF
-	-	TRBV6-5	TRBJ1-5	TGTGCCAGCAGTTACGCCGAGGGCAATCAGCCCCAGCATTTT	CASSYAEGNQPQHF
few	-	TRBV4-1	TRBJ1-3	TGCGCCAGCAGCCAAGTCCCTACAGGATTCGGAAACACCATATATTTT	CASSQVPTGFGNTIYF
-	TRBD1	TRBV25-1	TRBJ1-4	TGTGCCAGCAGTGATACCCATCGGACAGGGCCGGATGAAAAACTGTTTTTT	CASSDTHRTGPDEKLFF
few	TRBD2	TRBV28	TRBJ2-5	TGTGCCAGCTCTCCAATCGGGGCTAGCGGGAGGGCCTGGCGAGAGACCCAGTACTTC	CASSPIGASGRAWRETQYF
-	TRBD1	TRBV6-1	TRBJ1-1	TGTGCCGCCCGGAGGGGGCCCCTGCAGAGCACTGAAGCTTTCTTT	CAARRGPLQSTEAFF
-	-	TRBV18	TRBJ2-5	TGTGCCAGCTCGCCCACAGAAGAGACCCAGTACTTC	CASSPTEETQYF
-	-	TRBV6-6	TRBJ1-4	TGTGCCAGCAGCCCAGGGAATGAAAAACTGTTTTTT	CASSPGNEKLFF
-	-	TRBV11-1	TRBJ2-5	TGTGCCAGCAGCTTTCATCAGAATCAAGAGACCCAGTACTTC	CASSFHQNQETQYF
-	TRBD1	TRBV5-6	TRBJ1-2	TGTGCCAGCAGCCCAGCAGGGGGGTCTAACTATGGCTACACCTTC	CASSPAGGSNYGYTF
-	-	TRBV28	TRBJ2-7	TGTGCCAGCAGTTTGACAGAACCCTACGAGCAGTACTTC	CASSLTEPYEQYF
once	TRBD1	TRBV14	TRBJ2-5	TGCGCCAGCAGCCAAGTGAGGGGGCCACAAGAGACCCAGTACTTC	CASSQVRGPQETQYF
-	TRBD1	TRBV6-5	TRBJ1-2	TGTGCCAGCAGGGGGGACAGAACTAACTATGGCTACACCTTC	CASRGDRTNYGYTF
few	-	TRBV28	TRBJ1-2	TGTGCCAGCGGCAGATATGGCTACACCTTC	CASGRYGYTF
-	-	TRBV6-6	TRBJ1-5	TGTGCCAGCAGTCCAACGGGTAAGAATCAGCCCCAGCATTTT	CASSPTGKNQPQHF
-	-	TRBV4-1	TRBJ1-5	TGCGCCAGCAGCCAAGGATCAGGGGATCAGCCCCAGCATTTT	CASSQGSGDQPQHF
-	-	TRBV6-6	TRBJ2-3	TGTGCCAGCAGCTACTCGAGGGGCGGGGTCACAGATACGCAGTATTTT	CASSYSRGGVTDTQYF
once	-	TRBV5-6	TRBJ2-3	TGTGCCAGCACCATGGGGGGCGGGAGAGGGGCTACGCAGTATTTT	CASTMGGGRGATQYF
-	TRBD1	TRBV6-1	TRBJ1-5	TGTGCCAGCATCCGGACAGGGAAGAGCAATCAGCCCCAGCATTTT	CASIRTGKSNQPQHF